These 15 T cell receptor beta chains came from one sample sequenced in a study of T cell responses to AZD1222 COVID-19 vaccine. Repertoires were generated with immunoSEQ multiplex PCR, while TCRdb's copy carries only in-frame clones and drops some. The sample comprises under 200,000 clones, approximately 90% of which are singletons, and 1% to 1.5% rests with the top ten. The sample here was peripheral blood, taken 28 days after the second AZD1222 dose. The receptor source for this set is an adult who received the AZD1222 COVID-19 vaccine.

V gene TRBV6-5 combines with J gene TRBJ2-5; no firm D call. Trimming shortened V by 2 bases and J by 0 bases, and 7 bases separated the two germline ends. Germline V gene sequence: CDR1 MNHEY, CDR2 SVGAGI. The CDR3 contains 14 residues. In DNA form, the CDR3 reads TGTGCCAGCAGTTACGAGGCGGACCAAGAGACCCAGTACTTC. It specifies CASSYEADQETQYF.

This clone was seen once. The chain is built from TRBV11-2 and TRBJ2-7; D call uncertain. The V gene lost 1 base and the J gene lost 3 bases, with 16 bases spanning the gap. The CDR3 spans 16 residues. Germline CDR1 is SGHAT and CDR2 is FQNNGV. The CDR3 region is CASSLGVGLAFYEQYF. The CDR3 region has the DNA TGTGCCAGCAGCTTAGGGGTAGGGTTAGCCTTCTACGAGCAGTACTTC.

The chain recombines TRBV15 with TRBJ2-7, with 9 positions matching TRBD1. CDR3 length equals 15 residues. V gave up 2 bases and J gave up 2 bases; unmatched junction bases: 4. Germline values: CDR1 LNHNV, CDR2 YYDKDF (reference sequence). The CDR3 DNA reads TGTGCCACCAGCAGACCCGGGACAGGGACCTACGAGCAGTACTTC. This sequence encodes CATSRPGTGTYEQYF.

This clone was detected once. This chain uses TRBV6-5 with TRBJ2-5, with a weak D call TRBD2 (5 bases). The CDR3 has 10 residues. Germline V gives CDR1 MNHEY, CDR2 SVGAGI. V was cut by 6 bases and J by 9 bases, with 8 bases left in between. CDR3 amino acids: CASREESQYF. CDR3 bases: TGTGCCAGCAGGGAGGAGTCCCAGTACTTC.

The gene calls are TRBV5-6 and TRBJ1-1; no clear D. The CDR3 covers 13 residues. V was clipped by 2 bases and J by 7 bases, with 12 bases between them. Germline CDR1 is SGHDT and CDR2 is YYEEEE. The CDR3 protein is CASSFGGEVEAFF. Here the CDR3 DNA reads TGTGCCAGCAGCTTCGGCGGGGAGGTTGAAGCTTTCTTT.

J is TRBJ2-2 and V is TRBV6-2 or TRBV6-3; TRBD1 might be the D (5 bases). Germline V gene data show CDR1 as MNHEY and CDR2 as SVGEGT. The V gene lost 2 bases and the J gene lost 1 base, with 5 bases spanning the gap. CDR3 length: 14 amino acids. CDR3 in amino acids: CASSYRGNTGELFF. DNA for the CDR3: TGTGCCAGCAGTTACAGGGGGAACACCGGGGAGCTGTTTTTT.

The chain recombines TRBV5-1 with TRBJ1-1; D might be TRBD1 (5 bases). Germline V gene sequence: CDR1 SGHRS, CDR2 YFSETQ. This CDR3 is built from 16 residues. The V and J ends lost 4 bases and 3 bases respectively, with 19 bases between them. CDR3 DNA sequence: TGCGCCAGCAGCCCAGGGTTTGGGGGTCTGTACACTGAAGCTTTCTTT. This gives the protein CASSPGFGGLYTEAFF.

The gene calls are TRBV6-6 and TRBJ1-2, with 10 bases fitting TRBD1. V was pared by 5 bases and J by 1 base, with 10 bases of the junction left unmatched. The CDR3 is 17 residues long. Germline V gene data show CDR1 as MNHNY and CDR2 as SVGAGI (reference sequence). The DNA for the CDR3 is TGTGCCAGCAGTCACCGGGACAGGGGCCACCGTAACTATGGCTACACCTTC. It codes for CASSHRDRGHRNYGYTF.

The chain is built from TRBV11-3 and TRBJ1-5; D uncertain. V was trimmed by 8 bases and J by 3 bases, leaving 14 bases between them. Germline CDR1 reads SGHNT; CDR2 reads YENEEA. The CDR3 loop spans 14 amino acids. CDR3 in DNA: TGTGCCAGCCCAAGGAGAGGGCCCAATCAGCCCCAGCATTTT. It codes for CASPRRGPNQPQHF.

The rearrangement joins TRBV15 to TRBJ1-5; D gene unclear. Germline CDR1 LNHNV, CDR2 YYDKDF (reference sequence). The CDR3 consists of 13 residues. V lost 1 base, J lost 3 bases, and 4 bases lay in between. The CDR3 sequence: CATSRAHNQPQHF. In DNA, the CDR3 is TGTGCCACCAGCAGAGCGCACAATCAGCCCCAGCATTTT.

The V and J genes are TRBV5-4 and TRBJ1-1; D ambiguous. This CDR3 is 15 amino acids long. V was shortened by 3 bases and J by 1 base, with 13 bases between the two germline ends. The germline gives CDR1 SGHNT, CDR2 YYREEE (reference sequence). The CDR3 loop reads CASSSGPNPNTEAFF. CDR3 nucleotide sequence: TGTGCCAGCAGCTCCGGACCGAACCCGAACACTGAAGCTTTCTTT.

This sequence joins TRBV10-1 and TRBJ1-6; D gene ambiguous. CDR3 length equals 14 residues. The V gene lost 1 base and the J gene lost 9 bases, with 10 bases spanning the gap. In germline, CDR1 is WNHNN, CDR2 SYGVQD (reference sequence). The CDR3 loop reads CASSEFGLGSPLHF. The CDR3 DNA reads TGCGCCAGCAGTGAGTTCGGCCTAGGTTCACCCCTCCACTTT.

The rearrangement links TRBV13 to TRBJ1-3; D perhaps matches TRBD1 (5 bases). The V end was cut by 5 bases, the J end by 0 bases, with 14 bases between. This CDR3 comprises 16 residues. CDR1 and CDR2 from the germline V gene are PRHDT and FYEKMQ (reference sequence). The CDR3 DNA reads TGTGCCAGCAGCCCGTACGGGGGAGCCTCTGGAAACACCATATATTTT. This translates into CASSPYGGASGNTIYF.

The gene calls are TRBV7-9 and TRBJ2-7; D is unclear. Germline values: CDR1 SEHNR, CDR2 FQNEAQ (reference sequence). V was trimmed by 5 bases and J by 5 bases, leaving 7 bases between them. This CDR3 comprises 11 residues. The CDR3 spells CASSAWDEQYF. In DNA, the CDR3 is TGTGCCAGCAGCGCCTGGGACGAGCAGTACTTC.

This sequence joins TRBV6-5 and TRBJ1-1; 8 bases fit TRBD1. With 4 bases clipped from V and 1 base from J, the junction kept 2 bases outside the gene matches. Germline V gives CDR1 MNHEY, CDR2 SVGAGI. The CDR3 length is 14 residues. The CDR3 region is CASSSDRGNTEAFF. DNA for the CDR3: TGTGCCAGCAGTTCCGACAGGGGGAACACTGAAGCTTTCTTT.